These 27 T cell receptor beta chains share one sample of origin, sequenced in a study of shared clonotypes between healthy human individuals. The protocol was immunoSEQ multiplex PCR, while the TCRdb copy is restricted to in-frame clones and leaves out a portion. The sample holds about 1.1 million clones, roughly 74% seen once. Material for sequencing was memory CD4+ T cells from PBMCs. Stated subset: CD45RA-negative fraction. The receptor source for this set is a man between 18 and 35 years old in good health. Some clones in this sample may be carry-over from other donors' samples.

The sample holds one count of this clone. The chain employs TRBV5-1 and TRBJ1-2, with 8 bases that match TRBD1. This CDR3 contains 14 residues. V was pared by 3 bases and J by 4 bases, with 5 bases of the junction left unmatched. Per the germline V gene, CDR1 is SGHRS and CDR2 is YFSETQ. The chain's CDR3 is CASSSSGGTYGYTF. CDR3 coding DNA: TGCGCCAGCAGCTCATCAGGGGGCACCTATGGCTACACCTTC.

The genes are TRBV6-1 and TRBJ2-1; TRBD2 aligns across 7 bases. Germline V gene sequence: CDR1 MNHNS, CDR2 SASEGT. The V and J ends lost 6 bases and 8 bases, in that order; junction bases with no gene match: 13. The CDR3 consists of 15 residues. In DNA form, the CDR3 reads TGTGCCAGCAGGCTGGAGGCGGGAGTAACCTATGAGCAGTTCTTC. Amino acid sequence: CASRLEAGVTYEQFF.

Only a few counts were recorded for this clone. The rearrangement links TRBV7-9 to TRBJ2-5; D is unclear. This CDR3 is built from 14 residues. In germline, CDR1 is SEHNR, CDR2 FQNEAQ (reference sequence). Deletions cut 3 bases from V and 2 bases from J, with 10 bases between. The CDR3 protein is CASSLSPTQETQYF. CDR3 DNA: TGTGCCAGCAGCTTGTCGCCTACACAAGAGACCCAGTACTTC.

On this clone: This sample includes further DNA sequences coding for the same CDR3. This chain connects TRBV30 to TRBJ1-5; no definite D call. CDR3 length equals 13 residues. Trimming stripped 3 bases from V and 0 bases from J, with 6 bases between. Germline CDR1 and CDR2: GTSNPN and SVGIG (reference sequence). This chain's CDR3 is CAWSGYSNQPQHF. The CDR3 DNA is TGTGCCTGGAGCGGGTATAGCAATCAGCCCCAGCATTTT.

Concerning this clone: This probably arose from a read error, given a far larger clone one base away. The gene calls are TRBV4-2 and TRBJ2-7; TRBD2 aligns across 12 bases. The germline gives CDR1 LGHNA, CDR2 YNFKEQ. The CDR3 consists of 15 residues. V dropped 3 bases and J dropped 6; count of bases not matched to a gene: 6. DNA of the CDR3: TGTGCCAGCAGCCACGGACTAGCGGGGCCCCGCGAGCAGTACTTC. Amino acid sequence: CASSHGLAGPREQYF.

The rearrangement joins TRBV6-5 to TRBJ2-4; D ambiguous. Trimming removed 7 bases from V and 1 base from J, with 11 bases in between. The germline V gene encodes CDR1 MNHEY and CDR2 SVGAGI. The CDR3 is 14 residues long. CDR3 coding DNA: TGTGCCAGCAATGCGGTTTCCGCCAAAAACATTCAGTACTTC. As protein: CASNAVSAKNIQYF.

This chain uses TRBV2 with TRBJ2-1; D may be TRBD2 (5 bases). The V and J ends lost 4 bases and 6 bases respectively, with 13 bases between them. Germline-derived CDR1 and CDR2 are SNHLY and FYNNEI. The CDR3 is 14 amino acids. The CDR3 DNA reads TGTGCCAGCAGTGGAGGGCTCCTGCGCAATGAGCAGTTCTTC. This sequence encodes CASSGGLLRNEQFF. The full variable domain, completed using reference TRBV2 and TRBJ2-1, is EPEVTQTPSHQVTQMGQEVILRCVPISNHLYFYWYRQILGQKVEFLVSFYNNEISEKSEIFDDQFSVERPDGSNFTLKIRSTKLEDSAMYFCASSGGLLRNEQFFGPGTRLTVL.

The V and J genes are TRBV11-2 and TRBJ2-1; a weak D match, TRBD2 (6 bases). V lost 8 bases to trimming and J lost 0 bases, with 11 bases between them. CDR1 is SGHAT, CDR2 FQNNGV, per germline. This CDR3 contains 14 residues. The CDR3 DNA reads as TGTGCCAGCGGGGGGACTTTCTCCTACAATGAGCAGTTCTTC. This encodes CASGGTFSYNEQFF.

The chain has TRBV27 and TRBJ2-5; TRBD1 aligns across 7 bases. This CDR3 has 16 residues. J was trimmed by 0 bases and V by 2 bases; bases with no gene match: 6. The germline V gene has CDR1 MNHEY and CDR2 SMNVEV (reference sequence). The CDR3 nucleotides read TGTGCCAGCAGTTTACTCGGGACAGCATACCAAGAGACCCAGTACTTC. Its translation: CASSLLGTAYQETQYF.

DNA for the CDR3: TGTGCCAGCCTGATTACCGGGGAGCTGTTTTTT. Its protein product is CASLITGELFF. V gene TRBV2 combines with J gene TRBJ2-2; D not certain. The CDR3 has 11 amino acids. Germline V gives CDR1 SNHLY, CDR2 FYNNEI. V dropped 8 bases and J dropped 5 bases, with 6 bases sitting between them.

This rearrangement joins TRBV6-1 to TRBJ1-1; D perhaps matches TRBD1 (5 bases). V was cut by 1 base and J by 11 bases, with 14 bases left in between. The CDR3 spans 13 residues. Germline V gives CDR1 MNHNS, CDR2 SASEGT. The CDR3 sequence is CASSEVGAPRAFF. The CDR3 nucleotides are TGTGCCAGCAGTGAAGTAGGGGCGCCCCGTGCTTTCTTT.

A remark on this clone: Other DNA sequences in this sample translate to the same CDR3. V gene TRBV28 combines with J gene TRBJ2-7; 9 bases fit TRBD2. The junction had 1 base not matched to a gene; V was cut back by 2 bases and J by 2 bases. This CDR3 has 14 residues. CDR1 and CDR2 from the germline V gene are MDHEN and SYDVKM. The CDR3 bases are TGTGCCAGCAGTTTAGCGGGGGGGGCCTACGAGCAGTACTTC. This gives the protein CASSLAGGAYEQYF.

This chain uses TRBV6-5 with TRBJ1-1; the D gene is possibly TRBD1 (6 bases). This CDR3 has 14 residues. CDR1 is MNHEY, CDR2 SVGAGI, per germline. Deletions cut 5 bases from V and 0 bases from J, with 10 bases between. The CDR3 loop is CASSRQVMNTEAFF. The CDR3 DNA sequence: TGTGCCAGCAGTCGACAGGTTATGAACACTGAAGCTTTCTTT.

This chain connects TRBV7-2 to TRBJ2-1, with D possibly TRBD2 on 5 matching bases. Germline CDR1 SGHTA, CDR2 FQGNSA. The CDR3 is made up of 15 amino acids. V lost 0 bases and J lost 8, with 14 bases in between. CDR3 in DNA: TGTGCCAGCAGCTTAGCGGGAACTAGTGTCGATGAGCAGTTCTTC. Translation: CASSLAGTSVDEQFF.

The chain uses TRBV11-2 and TRBJ2-2; D call uncertain. Germline CDR1 reads SGHAT; CDR2 reads FQNNGV. V was shortened by 5 bases and J by 6 bases, with 19 bases between the two germline ends. There are 16 residues in the CDR3. CDR3 bases: TGTGCCAGCAGCCTTGCGGCGCAGGCGGTATCCGGGGAGCTGTTTTTT. Protein product: CASSLAAQAVSGELFF.

This chain connects TRBV20-1 to TRBJ2-7; D is possibly TRBD1 (6 bases). Germline CDR1 reads DFQATT; CDR2 reads SNEGSKA (reference sequence). The CDR3 length is 11 residues. Trimming pared 8 bases from V and 2 bases from J, leaving 10 bases between. The DNA of the CDR3 is TGCAGTTTAGGGGGTACCTACGAGCAGTACTTC. Amino acid sequence: CSLGGTYEQYF.

The rearrangement joins TRBV2 to TRBJ2-5, with unresolved D. Germline assignment: CDR1 SNHLY and CDR2 FYNNEI. Trimming left V 7 bases short and J 5 bases short, with 14 bases between. CDR3 size: 13 residues. CDR3 DNA: TGTGCCAGCACAGTGAGATTGCTGGAGACCCAGTACTTC. Its protein product is CASTVRLLETQYF.

V gene TRBV2 combines with J gene TRBJ1-2; 11 bases are shared with TRBD1. Germline trimming cut 6 bases from V and 6 bases from J; bases unmatched to any gene: 6. CDR1 and CDR2 from the germline V gene are SNHLY and FYNNEI. CDR3 size: 14 residues. The CDR3 protein is CASSAWTGGDGYTF. The CDR3 nucleotides are TGTGCCAGCAGCGCGTGGACAGGGGGCGATGGCTACACCTTC.

This rearrangement joins TRBV5-4 to TRBJ2-3; a possible D gene is TRBD1 (7 bases). This CDR3 region has 16 residues. The germline V gene has CDR1 SGHNT and CDR2 YYREEE (reference sequence). Trimming shortened V by 4 bases and J by 4 bases, and 19 bases separated the two germline ends. The CDR3 DNA sequence: TGTGCCAGCAGCAACCAGGGGGGCTCGGTCGCAGATACGCAGTATTTT. This sequence encodes CASSNQGGSVADTQYF.

This clone was detected a few times. The J gene is TRBJ2-7, the V gene TRBV5-5, with 7 bases fitting TRBD2. Per the germline V gene, CDR1 is SGHKS and CDR2 is YYEKEE (reference sequence). After removal of 3 bases from V and 0 bases from J, the junction contained 3 bases not matched to a gene. CDR3 size: 14 residues. As DNA, the CDR3 is TGTGCCAGCAGCTACTGGGGGGGCTCCTACGAGCAGTACTTC. This encodes CASSYWGGSYEQYF.

This CDR3 reads CASSPISSGDTQYF. The CDR3 DNA is TGTGCCAGCTCACCAATCAGTTCCGGAGATACGCAGTATTTT. The gene calls are TRBV18 and TRBJ2-3; D uncertain. Germline CDR1 and CDR2: KGHSH and LQKENI. The ends were cut back, 2 bases at V and 5 bases at J, with 11 bases in the middle. The CDR3 runs 14 residues.

V gene TRBV9 combines with J gene TRBJ2-1; D is possibly TRBD2 (6 bases). Germline V gene lookup returns CDR1 SGDLS and CDR2 YYNGEE. The CDR3 has 15 residues. Trimming removed 0 bases from V and 3 bases from J, with 10 bases in between. Here the CDR3 DNA reads TGTGCCAGCAGCGTAGGCGGGGACTTCTACAATGAGCAGTTCTTC. This encodes CASSVGGDFYNEQFF.

This chain connects TRBV28 to TRBJ2-5, with 9 positions matching TRBD1. V was pared by 4 bases and J by 4 bases, with 4 bases of the junction left unmatched. Germline V gene lookup returns CDR1 MDHEN and CDR2 SYDVKM. CDR3 length: 14 residues. The CDR3 loop is CASSSRQGVETQYF. The CDR3 DNA follows: TGTGCCAGCAGTTCCCGACAGGGGGTAGAGACCCAGTACTTC.

This chain joins TRBV9 and TRBJ2-3, with 14 bases aligning to TRBD2. The ends lost 0 bases at V and 1 base at J; junction bases unmatched: 4. CDR1 SGDLS and CDR2 YYNGEE come from the germline V gene. The CDR3 consists of 18 residues. CDR3 DNA sequence: TGTGCCAGCAGCGTAGGACTAGCGGGAGGGGAAGGCACAGATACGCAGTATTTT. Encoded protein: CASSVGLAGGEGTDTQYF. The variable domain in full, with the rest retrieved from reference TRBV9 and TRBJ2-3, is DSGVTQTPKHLITATGQRVTLRCSPRSGDLSVYWYQQSLDQGLQFLIQYYNGEERAKGNILERFSAQQFPDLHSELNLSSLELGDSALYFCASSVGLAGGEGTDTQYFGPGTRLTVL.

The chain couples TRBV5-6 to TRBJ2-7; D is perhaps TRBD2 (5 bases). V was clipped by 4 bases and J by 3 bases, with 17 bases between them. CDR1 and CDR2 (germline): SGHDT, YYEEEE. The CDR3 covers 15 residues. The CDR3: CASSRVGSVVYEQYF. CDR3 nucleotides: TGTGCCAGCAGCCGGGTGGGTAGCGTGGTCTACGAGCAGTACTTC.

The CDR3 bases are TGTGCCAGCAGGCCAGGAGGAAGCGAAAAACTGTTTTTT. As protein: CASRPGGSEKLFF. The chain has TRBV6-1 and TRBJ1-4, with D unclear. Germline V gene sequence: CDR1 MNHNS, CDR2 SASEGT. CDR3 length: 13 amino acids. V lost 6 bases and J lost 8, with 13 bases in between.

The chain joins TRBV5-8 to TRBJ1-5, with no clear D. The CDR3 covers 14 residues. Germline V gene data show CDR1 as SGHTS and CDR2 as YDEGEE. V lost 2 bases, J lost 3 bases, and 9 bases lay in between. The CDR3, as DNA: TGTGCCAGCAGCTTTAAGGCGGACAATCAGCCCCAGCATTTT. It translates to CASSFKADNQPQHF.